Shown below are 19 T cell receptor beta chains from a single sample sequenced in a study of shared clonotypes between healthy human individuals. Produced via immunoSEQ multiplex PCR; TCRdb's table is partial and in-frame only. The sample comprises around 2.5 million clones, under 95% of which are singletons, and 0.36% rests with the top ten. Sequencing input: naive CD4+ T cells from PBMCs. Subset reported: CD45RA+ positively selected. These receptors originate from a man younger than 30 in good health. Some clones in this sample may be carry-over from other donors' samples.

This sequence joins TRBV6-1 and TRBJ2-1; the D call may be TRBD1 or TRBD2 (5 bases each). Trimming shortened V by 8 bases and J by 1 base, and 15 bases separated the two germline ends. Per germline, CDR1 MNHNS and CDR2 SASEGT. CDR3 length: 15 amino acids. The CDR3 DNA sequence: TGTGCCAGCGGGTTATGGGGGAGTTCCTACAATGAGCAGTTCTTC. Its translation is CASGLWGSSYNEQFF.

The table lists this clone with a count of one. The CDR3 coding sequence is TGTGCCAGCAGTTACGGCTGGGGAACCAATGAGCAGTTCTTC. This codes for CASSYGWGTNEQFF. The chain recombines TRBV6-5 with TRBJ2-1; D uncertain. The V and J ends lost 2 bases and 6 bases respectively, with 11 bases between them. This CDR3 has 14 amino acids. CDR1 and CDR2 (germline): MNHEY, SVGAGI.

The genes are TRBV5-6 and TRBJ1-2; D remains unclear. This CDR3 region has 13 residues. The V and J ends lost 1 base and 1 base respectively, with 5 bases between them. Germline CDR1 and CDR2: SGHDT and YYEEEE. The CDR3 reads CASSLLDNYGYTF. CDR3 nucleotide sequence: TGTGCCAGCAGCTTGTTAGATAACTATGGCTACACCTTC.

About this clone itself: Other DNA sequences in this sample translate to the same CDR3. The J gene is TRBJ2-7, the V gene TRBV29-1; D remains ambiguous. The CDR3 has 10 amino acids. V lost 5 bases and J lost 4, with 6 bases in between. Germline loops: CDR1 SQVTM, CDR2 ANQGSEA. CDR3 nucleotide sequence: TGCAGCGTTCTAGGGTACGAGCAGTACTTC. Its protein is CSVLGYEQYF.

The chain joins TRBV6-1 to TRBJ2-5; no definite D call. Germline V gene sequence: CDR1 MNHNS, CDR2 SASEGT. Trimming removed 9 bases from V and 4 bases from J, with 6 bases in between. The CDR3 is 10 residues long. The CDR3 reads CARPLETQYF. CDR3 in DNA: TGTGCCAGGCCATTAGAGACCCAGTACTTC.

The genes are TRBV19 and TRBJ1-2; 9 bases are a match to TRBD1. CDR3 length equals 17 residues. Germline V gene data show CDR1 as LNHDA and CDR2 as SQIVND (reference sequence). The J segment lost 4 bases and the V segment lost 5 bases, leaving 14 bases of the junction unmatched. In DNA, the CDR3 is TGTGCCAGTAGTGGAGCCTCGGGACAGGGATTTATCTATGGCTACACCTTC. Its translation: CASSGASGQGFIYGYTF.

The chain combines TRBV11-2 with TRBJ2-7; the match to TRBD1 covers 8 bases. This CDR3 contains 13 residues. The germline V gene encodes CDR1 SGHAT and CDR2 FQNNGV. After removal of 7 bases from V and 7 bases from J, the junction contained 9 bases not matched to a gene. The CDR3 DNA reads TGTGCCAGCACCTCGGACAGGGTTGGAGAGCAGTACTTC. Amino acids: CASTSDRVGEQYF.

This chain connects TRBV6-6 to TRBJ1-2, with 7 bases identical to TRBD1. V dropped 7 bases and J dropped 3; count of bases not matched to a gene: 8. The CDR3 totals 14 residues. CDR1 is MNHNY, CDR2 SVGAGI, per germline (reference sequence). The CDR3 bases are TGTGCCAGCACAAACAGGGGCGAGCACTATGGCTACACCTTC. This gives the protein CASTNRGEHYGYTF.

The chain combines TRBV19 with TRBJ1-2; weak D call: TRBD1 (6 bases). Germline V gives CDR1 LNHDA, CDR2 SQIVND (reference sequence). The CDR3 sequence is 15 residues long. Deletions cut 3 bases from V and 3 bases from J, with 14 bases between. The CDR3 spells CASSMVGRGDYGYTF. The CDR3 DNA reads as TGTGCCAGTAGTATGGTCGGCAGGGGTGACTATGGCTACACCTTC.

The rearrangement joins TRBV6-5 to TRBJ1-4; D not resolved. V was cut by 6 bases and J by 7 bases, with 18 bases left in between. CDR1 is MNHEY, CDR2 SVGAGI, per germline. The length of the CDR3 is 15 residues. The CDR3 bases are TGTGCCAGCAGCCGGACTGGGGTTTCCTTTGAAAAACTGTTTTTT. Encoded protein: CASSRTGVSFEKLFF.

The table lists this clone with a few counts. As DNA, the CDR3 is TGTGCCAGTAGTATAGCCGACAGATATAGCAATCAGCCCCAGCATTTT. Translating gives CASSIADRYSNQPQHF. The chain is built from TRBV19 and TRBJ1-5; TRBD1 is a possible D gene (5 bases). Between the trimmed V and J ends, which lost 1 base and 0 bases, there was a span of 10 bases. Germline lookup yields CDR1 LNHDA and CDR2 SQIVND (reference sequence). The CDR3 totals 16 residues.

The chain couples TRBV30 to TRBJ1-1; no definite D call. CDR1 is GTSNPN, CDR2 SVGIG, per germline (reference sequence). Deletions cut 8 bases from V and 0 bases from J, with 13 bases between. This CDR3 is built from 13 residues. CDR3 protein: CAAKIQMNTEAFF. The CDR3 DNA follows: TGTGCCGCAAAAATACAGATGAACACTGAAGCTTTCTTT.

V is TRBV13 and J is TRBJ2-7; D gene uncertain. Trimming stripped 4 bases from V and 3 bases from J, with 13 bases between. The CDR3 is 14 residues long. CDR1 PRHDT and CDR2 FYEKMQ come from the germline V gene (reference sequence). The CDR3 sequence is CASSSMELDYEQYF. DNA of the CDR3: TGTGCCAGCAGCTCTATGGAGCTGGACTACGAGCAGTACTTC.

CDR3 nucleotides: TGCAGCGTTAAAGGGAGAATCCAAGAGACCCAGTACTTC. This sequence encodes CSVKGRIQETQYF. The chain joins TRBV29-1 to TRBJ2-5, with D perhaps TRBD2 (5 bases). V lost 5 bases, J lost 1 base, and 11 bases lay in between. Per germline, CDR1 SQVTM and CDR2 ANQGSEA. The CDR3 totals 13 residues. The whole variable domain, remainder taken from reference TRBV29-1 and TRBJ2-5, is SAVISQKPSRDICQRGTSLTIQCQVDSQVTMMFWYRQQPGQSLTLIATANQGSEATYESGFVIDKFPISRPNLTFSTLTVSNMSPEDSSIYLCSVKGRIQETQYFGPGTRLLVL.

The CDR3 DNA reads TGTGCCAGCAGTGATCGAGTAGGGATCACTGAAGCTTTCTTT. Translation gives CASSDRVGITEAFF. The chain links TRBV6-1 to TRBJ1-1; D uncertain. The V end lost 3 bases, the J end lost 4 bases, and 12 bases lay between the germline ends. There are 14 residues in the CDR3. Germline V gene sequence: CDR1 MNHNS, CDR2 SASEGT.

The chain combines TRBV5-1 with TRBJ2-1, with 7 bases fitting TRBD2. Germline CDR1 is SGHRS and CDR2 is YFSETQ. V lost 0 bases, J lost 7 bases, and 4 bases stayed unmatched. The CDR3 has 14 amino acids. CDR3 in amino acids: CASSLGTSDNEQFF. CDR3 bases: TGCGCCAGCAGCTTGGGCACTAGCGATAATGAGCAGTTCTTC.

The V gene is TRBV28, the J gene TRBJ2-3; D unresolved. Germline CDR1 and CDR2: MDHEN and SYDVKM. V was pared by 6 bases and J by 2 bases, with 15 bases between. The CDR3 covers 15 residues. The CDR3 loop is CASSPWVVTTDTQYF. The CDR3 coding sequence is TGTGCCAGCAGCCCGTGGGTAGTTACCACAGATACGCAGTATTTT. The full variable domain, in which reference TRBV28 and TRBJ2-3 provide the parts outside the CDR3, is DVKVTQSSRYLVKRTGEKVFLECVQDMDHENMFWYRQDPGLGLRLIYFSYDVKMKEKGDIPEGYSVSREKKERFSLILESASTNQTSMYLCASSPWVVTTDTQYFGPGTRLTVL.

The chain couples TRBV2 to TRBJ1-2; D gene unclear. The germline gives CDR1 SNHLY, CDR2 FYNNEI. This CDR3 contains 11 residues. V lost 9 bases, J lost 5 bases, and 10 bases lay in between. The CDR3 here is CASTVSYGYTF. Here the CDR3 DNA reads TGTGCCAGTACTGTTTCTTATGGCTACACCTTC. The full variable domain, in which reference TRBV2 and TRBJ1-2 provide the parts outside the CDR3, is EPEVTQTPSHQVTQMGQEVILRCVPISNHLYFYWYRQILGQKVEFLVSFYNNEISEKSEIFDDQFSVERPDGSNFTLKIRSTKLEDSAMYFCASTVSYGYTFGSGTRLTVV.

V and J are TRBV7-3 and TRBJ2-2, with a tentative D call TRBD2 (6 bases). V lost 4 bases and J 8 bases, leaving 17 bases between the germline ends. From germline, CDR1 is SGHTA and CDR2 FQGTGA. The CDR3 has 15 amino acids. The DNA of the CDR3 is TGTGCCAGCAGCTGGGGGGTAGGTGAGTATGGGGAGCTGTTTTTT. It is translated as CASSWGVGEYGELFF.